The 9 T cell receptor beta chains below were found in one sample sequenced in a study of blood T cell repertoires in COVID-19. This table comes from immunoSEQ multiplex PCR, and its TCRdb copy is limited to in-frame clones, with some not included. The sample carries 250,000 or so clones, 70% to 90% recorded once. Sequenced sample: peripheral blood. The receptors were gathered from a woman in her 70s with active or convalescent COVID-19.

CDR3 sequence (DNA): TGTGCCAGCAGATTACTGTCCAGGGGTGGCGGGGAGCTGTTTTTT. This translates into CASRLLSRGGGELFF. The chain couples TRBV2 to TRBJ2-2; D might be TRBD1 (6 bases). The ends were cut back, 6 bases at V and 7 bases at J, with 18 bases in the middle. This CDR3 comprises 15 residues. CDR1 SNHLY and CDR2 FYNNEI come from the germline V gene.

This chain links TRBV5-5 with TRBJ1-2; 7 bases agree with TRBD1. J lost 8 bases, V lost 4 bases, and 8 bases had no gene match. This CDR3 comprises 13 residues. The germline V gene has CDR1 SGHKS and CDR2 YYEKEE (reference sequence). The CDR3 loop is CASSKDRVFGYTF. CDR3 coding DNA: TGTGCCAGCAGCAAAGACAGGGTCTTCGGCTACACCTTC.

The chain combines TRBV5-1 with TRBJ2-2, with D tentatively TRBD1 (6 bases). CDR3 length: 13 residues. Trimming took off 5 bases at V and 3 bases at J, with 8 bases between the two ends. In germline, CDR1 is SGHRS, CDR2 YFSETQ. DNA for the CDR3: TGCGCCAGCAGGGACAGCGACACCGGGGAGCTGTTTTTT. This codes for CASRDSDTGELFF.

The chain recombines TRBV3-1 (or the pseudogene TRBV3-2) with TRBJ2-2; 11 nucleotides align to TRBD2. Germline V gene lookup returns CDR1 LGHDT and CDR2 YNNKEL (reference sequence). V dropped 4 bases and J dropped 6; count of bases not matched to a gene: 16. CDR3 size: 19 residues. The CDR3 DNA reads TGTGCCAGCAGCCCCGGGAGACTAGCGGGGCCCCGGGGCCCCGGGGAGCTGTTTTTT. It yields the protein CASSPGRLAGPRGPGELFF.

The chain recombines TRBV20-1 with TRBJ1-1, with 7 bases lining up with TRBD1. This CDR3 is built from 14 residues. Unmatched junction bases numbered 9, after V lost 3 bases and J lost 5 bases. Germline-derived CDR1 and CDR2 are DFQATT and SNEGSKA (reference sequence). This CDR3 reads CSASESGGWTEAFF. The CDR3, as DNA: TGCAGTGCTAGTGAGTCAGGGGGTTGGACTGAAGCTTTCTTT.

The chain links TRBV7-2 to TRBJ2-7; TRBD1 is a possible D gene (8 bases). CDR1 is SGHTA, CDR2 FQGNSA, per germline. This CDR3 has 15 residues. Trimming took 3 bases from V and 2 from J, leaving 14 bases between them. This chain's CDR3 is CASSFGQGLTYEQYF. The CDR3 coding sequence is TGTGCCAGCAGCTTCGGACAGGGACTAACCTACGAGCAGTACTTC.

This chain joins TRBV27 and TRBJ1-5; possibly TRBD1 for D (6 bases). The germline CDR1 and CDR2 sequences are MNHEY and SMNVEV (reference sequence). The CDR3 runs to 16 residues. The V and J ends lost 5 bases and 0 bases respectively, with 14 bases between them. The CDR3 DNA follows: TGTGCCAGCAGTCCCGGGACACCATATAGCAATCAGCCCCAGCATTTT. This translates into CASSPGTPYSNQPQHF.

Details on this clone: This same CDR3 is encoded by further DNA sequences in the sample. CDR3 coding DNA: TGCGCCAGCAGCCAAGTACCAGGGAACACTGAAGCTTTCTTT. Protein: CASSQVPGNTEAFF. J is TRBJ1-1 and V is TRBV4-3, with D uncertain. Germline V lookup: CDR1 LGHNA, CDR2 YSLEER. The germline V and J ends were trimmed by 1 base and 1 base, with 7 bases remaining between them. The CDR3 loop spans 14 amino acids.

The chain recombines TRBV11-2 with TRBJ1-2; D is ambiguous. The V gene's germline CDR1 is SGHAT and CDR2 FQNNGV. V lost 5 bases and J lost 8, with 15 bases in between. The length of the CDR3 is 13 residues. CDR3 DNA sequence: TGTGCCAGCAGCGCCCGAGGAGCCTTCGGCTACACCTTC. Its protein is CASSARGAFGYTF.